This entry is about one T cell receptor (beta chain). Its antigen is unidentified. Caucasian individuals from Russia who were healthy and aged roughly 6 to 95 acted as donors. The amount of total RNA extracted per sample was at least 5.5 micrograms. Together with a sample-barcoded 5' primer, a J-beta primer mix was included in a second PCR lasting roughly 6 to 12 cycles. TCRdb recomputed calls from the 5' RACE reads with MiXCR, one row per CDR3 protein. In the table there are 1.8 million or so distinct CDR3 sequences, 30% to 40% of which are singletons. The data were obtained in a study of blood T cells in healthy people across ages. The study's findings and limits: Getting older went along with TCR beta diversity per million T cells dropping roughly linearly. Fewer expanded clones and more diversity marked long-lived versus aged donors.

Germline V gene sequence: CDR1 DFQATT, CDR2 SNEGSKA (reference sequence). This CDR3 contains 14 residues. After removal of 3 bases from V and 6 bases from J, the junction contained 6 bases not matched to a gene. The V and J genes are TRBV20-1 and TRBJ2-3, with 10 bases matching TRBD2. The sequenced material came from blood. This TCR came from a human donor in good health. In nucleotides, the CDR3 is TGCAGTGCTAGCGTGAGCGGGGGGGCGGATACGCAGTATTTT. Translated: CSASVSGGADTQYF.